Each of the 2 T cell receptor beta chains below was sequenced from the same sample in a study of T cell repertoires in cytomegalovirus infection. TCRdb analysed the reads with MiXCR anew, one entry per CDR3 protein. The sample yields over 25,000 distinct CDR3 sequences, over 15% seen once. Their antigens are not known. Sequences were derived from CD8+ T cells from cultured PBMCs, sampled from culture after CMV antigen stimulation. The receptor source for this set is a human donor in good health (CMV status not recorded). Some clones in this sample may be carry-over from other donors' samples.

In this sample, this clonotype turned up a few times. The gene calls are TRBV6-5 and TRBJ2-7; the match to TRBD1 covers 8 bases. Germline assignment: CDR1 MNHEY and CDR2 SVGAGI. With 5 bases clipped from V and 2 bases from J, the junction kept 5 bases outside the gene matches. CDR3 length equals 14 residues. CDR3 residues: CASSLAGGTYEQYF. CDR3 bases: TGTGCCAGCAGTCTGGCAGGGGGCACCTACGAGCAGTACTTC.

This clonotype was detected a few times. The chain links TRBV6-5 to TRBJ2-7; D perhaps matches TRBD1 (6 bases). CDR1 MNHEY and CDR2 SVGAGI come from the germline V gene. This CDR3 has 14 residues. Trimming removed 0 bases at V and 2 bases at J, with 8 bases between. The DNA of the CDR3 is TGTGCCAGCAGTTACTCGGACAGCGCCTACGAGCAGTACTTC. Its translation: CASSYSDSAYEQYF.